A single sample is the source of the 22 T cell receptor beta chains below, sequenced in a study of shared clonotypes between healthy human individuals. Only in-frame clones appear in the TCRdb table, and some are missing; sequencing was by immunoSEQ multiplex PCR. The sample carries fewer than 600,000 clones, around 81% recorded once. The sequencing input was PBMCs. The receptor source for this set is a woman in her 40s in good health. Some clones in this sample may be carry-over from other donors' samples.

The sample holds a few counts of this clone. The chain carries TRBV5-1 and TRBJ1-1; 7 bases fit TRBD1. Trimming at V came to 4 bases and at J to 8 bases, leaving 11 bases not matched to a gene. CDR1 and CDR2 (germline): SGHRS, YFSETQ. The CDR3 extends over 14 amino acids. The CDR3 sequence is CASSLQGGLSEAFF. The CDR3 DNA reads TGCGCCAGCAGCCTGCAGGGGGGGCTATCGGAAGCTTTCTTT.

Note on this clone: Its ends do not fully match the called genes, so a read error is possible. The chain joins TRBV6-5 to TRBJ1-2; 7 bases align to TRBD1. The CDR3 has 14 residues. CDR1 and CDR2 (germline): MNHEY, SVGAGI. The CDR3 DNA follows: TGTGCCAGCGGTTCCACACAGGGGTCGGTTGGCTACGCCTTC. This gives the protein CASGSTQGSVGYAF.

This clone was detected once. This CDR3 reads CASSPLGQTTTNEKLFF. Written as DNA, the CDR3 is TGTGCCAGCTCACCATTGGGGCAGACCACAACTAATGAAAAACTGTTTTTT. The V and J genes are TRBV18 and TRBJ1-4; tentatively, D is TRBD1 (5 bases). Per the germline V gene, CDR1 is KGHSH and CDR2 is LQKENI. The CDR3 is 17 amino acids. Trimming stripped 2 bases from V and 0 bases from J, with 13 bases between.

The chain has TRBV15 and TRBJ1-4; D is unclear. This CDR3 has 17 amino acids. Germline CDR1 reads LNHNV; CDR2 reads YYDKDF (reference sequence). V lost 0 bases and J 0 bases, leaving 11 bases between the germline ends. The CDR3 here is CATSRDLGIATNEKLFF. The DNA for the CDR3 is TGTGCCACCAGCAGAGACTTGGGGATCGCAACTAATGAAAAACTGTTTTTT.

With respect to this clone: This sequence is one base from a far larger clone and is likely a read error. No conserved phenylalanine or tryptophan ends this CDR3, so it is likely a read error. V gene TRBV28 combines with J gene TRBJ2-7; 8 bases fit TRBD2. The CDR3 is 15 residues long. Germline CDR1 is MDHEN and CDR2 is SYDVKM. V shed 5 bases, J shed 7 bases, and the junction held 13 bases outside the gene matches. CDR3 in amino acids: CASSDLSGARREQYL. The CDR3 DNA is TGTGCCAGCAGTGACCTTAGCGGGGCCCGGAGGGAGCAGTACCTC.

The gene calls are TRBV7-9 and TRBJ2-7; unclear D gene. V dropped 1 base and J dropped 10 bases, with 11 bases sitting between them. Germline V gene lookup returns CDR1 SEHNR and CDR2 FQNEAQ (reference sequence). The CDR3 has 12 amino acids. CDR3: CASSLEIGLQYF. In nucleotides, the CDR3 is TGTGCCAGCAGCTTAGAGATCGGGCTACAGTACTTC.

This chain links TRBV11-3 with TRBJ2-2; 7 positions agree with TRBD1. Germline V gene data show CDR1 as SGHNT and CDR2 as YENEEA. V was pared by 5 bases and J by 3 bases, with 9 bases of the junction left unmatched. This CDR3 spans 16 amino acids. DNA for the CDR3: TGTGCCAGCAGCCCCCGACAGGGTATTGACACCGGGGAGCTGTTTTTT. Translation: CASSPRQGIDTGELFF. Full variable domain (rest looked up from reference TRBV11-3 and TRBJ2-2): EAGVVQSPRYKIIEKKQPVAFWCNPISGHNTLYWYLQNLGQGPELLIRYENEEAVDDSQLPKDRFSAERLKGVDSTLKIQPAELGDSAVYLCASSPRQGIDTGELFFGEGSRLTVL.

The chain carries TRBV30 and TRBJ2-5; 9 nucleotides agree with TRBD1. The DNA end is a closer match to TRBJ2-7, so the J assignment may be wrong. The CDR3 has 14 residues. Germline V gene sequence: CDR1 GTSNPN, CDR2 SVGIG (reference sequence). The CDR3 region has the DNA TGTGCCTGGAGTCCCGGGACAGGGTCCTACGAGCAGTACTTC. Residues: CAWSPGTGSYEQYF.

On this clone itself: The conserved closing phenylalanine or tryptophan is absent in this CDR3, likely reflecting a read error. This chain links TRBV30 with TRBJ1-2; 7 bases are a match to TRBD1. The CDR3 is 16 residues long. Germline assignment: CDR1 GTSNPN and CDR2 SVGIG (reference sequence). CDR3 protein: CALSVNPQGTHYGYTL. Written as DNA, the CDR3 is TGTGCCTTGAGTGTCAACCCACAGGGGACTCACTATGGCTACACCCTC.

This rearrangement joins TRBV6-1 to TRBJ2-6; D is ambiguous. The ends were cut back, 4 bases at V and 0 bases at J, with 10 bases in the middle. Germline V gene lookup returns CDR1 MNHNS and CDR2 SASEGT. This CDR3 comprises 16 residues. CDR3 DNA sequence: TGTGCCAGCAGTGTTAGACGAACCTCTGGGGCCAACGTCCTGACTTTC. Residues: CASSVRRTSGANVLTF.

The chain couples TRBV2 to TRBJ2-2, with 9 bases matching TRBD2. Germline CDR1 and CDR2: SNHLY and FYNNEI. V gave up 4 bases and J gave up 5 bases; unmatched junction bases: 8. CDR3 length equals 16 residues. The CDR3 coding sequence is TGTGCCAGCAGTGGAATAGCGGGAGTTTTTACCGGGGAGCTGTTTTTT. This gives the protein CASSGIAGVFTGELFF.

V is TRBV29-1 and J is TRBJ1-2, with D possibly being TRBD1 (6 bases). The CDR3 is 13 residues long. V was pared by 4 bases and J by 4 bases, with 13 bases between. The germline V gene has CDR1 SQVTM and CDR2 ANQGSEA. CDR3 sequence reads: CSVGTVSGYGYTF. DNA of the CDR3: TGCAGCGTTGGGACAGTCTCGGGCTATGGCTACACCTTC.

The gene calls are TRBV28 and TRBJ2-5; 11 bases are shared with TRBD2. Germline V CDR1 and CDR2: MDHEN, SYDVKM. V lost 1 base and J lost 2; bases outside the gene matches: 3. CDR3 length: 16 amino acids. CDR3 nucleotides: TGTGCCAGCAGTTTATTGACTAGCGGGGCGCAAGAGACCCAGTACTTC. Amino acids: CASSLLTSGAQETQYF.

This clone was observed a few times. The J gene is TRBJ1-1, the V gene TRBV9; D gene ambiguous. The CDR3 has 15 amino acids. V lost 3 bases and J lost 1, with 13 bases in between. Germline CDR1 and CDR2: SGDLS and YYNGEE. In DNA, the CDR3 is TGTGCCAGCAGCGCGGAGACTTGGGGGAACACTGAAGCTTTCTTT. Protein sequence: CASSAETWGNTEAFF.

V is TRBV19 and J is TRBJ2-7; 8 bases line up with TRBD1. V shed 9 bases, J shed 3 bases, and the junction held 7 bases outside the gene matches. The CDR3 covers 13 residues. The V gene's germline CDR1 is LNHDA and CDR2 SQIVND (reference sequence). CDR3 bases: TGTGCCAGCCGAGGACAGGGCATCTACGAGCAGTACTTC. Amino acids: CASRGQGIYEQYF.

As regards this clone: A much larger clone differs by one base, so this may be a read error. This chain's CDR3 is CASSLRGANTEAFF. Written as DNA, the CDR3 is TGTGCCAGCAGCTTACGGGGGGCGAACACTGAAGCTTTCTTT. The J gene is TRBJ1-1, the V gene TRBV7-9; D may be TRBD1 (6 bases). The ends were cut back, 2 bases at V and 1 base at J, with 8 bases in the middle. The CDR3 contains 14 residues. Germline CDR1 and CDR2: SEHNR and FQNEAQ (reference sequence).

V gene TRBV19 combines with J gene TRBJ1-5; 9 nucleotides align to TRBD1. The CDR3 runs 15 residues. In germline, CDR1 is LNHDA, CDR2 SQIVND (reference sequence). The junction had 2 bases not matched to a gene; V was cut back by 3 bases and J by 2 bases. This chain's CDR3 is CASSIRTGGNQPQHF. The CDR3 bases are TGTGCCAGTAGTATTAGGACAGGGGGCAATCAGCCCCAGCATTTT. The full variable domain, in which reference TRBV19 and TRBJ1-5 provide the parts outside the CDR3, is DGGITQSPKYLFRKEGQNVTLSCEQNLNHDAMYWYRQDPGQGLRLIYYSQIVNDFQKGDIAEGYSVSREKKESFPLTVTSAQKNPTAFYLCASSIRTGGNQPQHFGDGTRLSIL.

The chain is built from TRBV7-9 and TRBJ2-1; 10 bases agree with TRBD2. The CDR3 extends over 17 amino acids. V shed 2 bases, J shed 4 bases, and the junction held 8 bases outside the gene matches. Germline assignment: CDR1 SEHNR and CDR2 FQNEAQ (reference sequence). The CDR3 here is CASSLWPSGSTYNEQFF. CDR3 coding DNA: TGTGCCAGCAGCTTATGGCCTAGCGGGAGTACATACAATGAGCAGTTCTTC.

The gene calls are TRBV12-5 and TRBJ2-1; D ambiguous. The germline V gene has CDR1 LGHNT and CDR2 FRNRAP. V lost 6 bases and J 6 bases, leaving 9 bases between the germline ends. The CDR3 loop spans 12 amino acids. For the CDR3, the DNA is TGTGCTAGTGGGGCGTGGGGCAATGAGCAGTTCTTC. It codes for CASGAWGNEQFF.

The rearrangement joins TRBV5-4 to TRBJ2-1; D might be TRBD1 (6 bases). V lost 1 base and J lost 4, with 9 bases in between. The CDR3 is made up of 14 amino acids. CDR1 SGHNT and CDR2 YYREEE come from the germline V gene (reference sequence). The CDR3 loop reads CASSLYREYNEQFF. The CDR3 bases are TGTGCCAGCAGCTTGTACAGGGAGTACAATGAGCAGTTCTTC. The entire variable domain, with the rest obtained from reference TRBV5-4 and TRBJ2-1, is as follows: ETGVTQSPTHLIKTRGQQVTLRCSSQSGHNTVSWYQQALGQGPQFIFQYYREEENGRGNFPPRFSGLQFPNYSSELNVNALELDDSALYLCASSLYREYNEQFFGPGTRLTVL.

The chain recombines TRBV29-1 with TRBJ2-6, with a weak D call TRBD1 (5 bases). From germline, CDR1 is SQVTM and CDR2 ANQGSEA. CDR3 size: 14 residues. Trimming pared 6 bases from V and 0 bases from J, leaving 9 bases between. The CDR3 spells CSVQQVSGANVLTF. CDR3 nucleotides: TGCAGCGTGCAACAGGTCTCTGGGGCCAACGTCCTGACTTTC.

The chain employs TRBV4-2 and TRBJ2-1; D is perhaps TRBD2 (5 bases). This CDR3 is built from 15 residues. Looked up from germline, CDR1 is LGHNA and CDR2 is YNFKEQ. V lost 1 base and J 5 bases, leaving 12 bases between the germline ends. The CDR3, as DNA: TGTGCCAGCAGCCAAGTTGTATCCGGGGACAATGAGCAGTTCTTC. It encodes CASSQVVSGDNEQFF.